This TCR beta chain was sequenced in a study of blood T cells in healthy people across ages. The authors ran a second PCR of roughly 6 to 11 cycles using a sample-barcoded 5' primer and a J-beta primer mix. Sequencing of every sample gave 2.5 million or more CDR3-containing paired-end reads. Using its own MiXCR run on the 5' RACE reads, TCRdb lists one record per CDR3 protein. The sample shows around 700,000 distinct CDR3 sequences, about 25% of them seen only once. This clonotype turned up a few times. Its specificity is unknown. Germline CDR1 and CDR2: KGHDR and SFDVKD. After removal of 9 bases from V and 3 bases from J, the junction contained 2 bases not matched to a gene. This CDR3 comprises 13 residues. Whole-study findings and limits: Naive T cell percentage by flow cytometry tracked strongly with beta diversity.

These data were likewise used in another study, on T cells of mothers and their children.

The V call is TRBV24-1, the J call TRBJ2-1; 9 nucleotides agree with TRBD1. The TCR was taken from a boy between 10 and 17 years old in good health. The sequenced material came from blood. The CDR3 coding sequence is TGTGCCACCGGGACAGGGAACTACAATGAGCAGTTCTTC. It codes for CATGTGNYNEQFF.